Following are 18 T cell receptor beta chains from one sample sequenced in a study of cytomegalovirus exposure and HLA in healthy donors. Use of 60 Vbeta and 13 Jbeta primers characterized the PCR. Sequencing used immunoSEQ multiplex PCR; TCRdb keeps in-frame clones, though not all of them. The sample lists 150,000 to 200,000 clones, around three quarters seen once, with 5.7% in the top ten. Sequenced: PBMCs. The receptors originated from a man in his forties in good health and CMV-seronegative.

The V and J genes are TRBV11-3 and TRBJ2-7; 8 positions match TRBD2. Trimming took 5 bases from V and 4 from J; bases not matched to a gene: 10. The CDR3 has 15 amino acids. CDR1 is SGHNT, CDR2 YENEEA, per germline. DNA of the CDR3: TGTGCCAGCAGCCTTAGCGGGATGCTCCAGTACGAGCAGTACTTC. It yields the protein CASSLSGMLQYEQYF.

The chain employs TRBV30 and TRBJ2-5, with TRBD2 matching over 14 bases. In germline, CDR1 is GTSNPN, CDR2 SVGIG (reference sequence). CDR3 length equals 13 residues. V trimming: 5 bases; J trimming: 7 bases; junction bases outside the gene matches: 3. The CDR3 DNA follows: TGTGCCTGGGGGACTAGCGGGAGAGGGACCCAGTACTTC. Its translation is CAWGTSGRGTQYF.

This clone was detected once. This sequence joins TRBV30 and TRBJ1-1; a weak D match, TRBD1 (6 bases). This CDR3 has 16 residues. The germline V gene encodes CDR1 GTSNPN and CDR2 SVGIG (reference sequence). Deletions cut 0 bases from V and 5 bases from J, with 19 bases between. The CDR3 DNA reads as TGTGCCTGGAGTGTATTGGGGGCCAGGTTACGGACTGAAGCTTTCTTT. Amino acid sequence: CAWSVLGARLRTEAFF.

The gene calls are TRBV5-6 and TRBJ1-2; D remains unclear. The CDR3 is 13 amino acids. The germline V gene encodes CDR1 SGHDT and CDR2 YYEEEE. Trimming took off 4 bases at V and 7 bases at J, with 14 bases between the two ends. In DNA, the CDR3 is TGTGCCAGCAGCCCGGGGAGGGAGGTTGGCTACACCTTC. This gives the protein CASSPGREVGYTF.

The CDR3 is CASSVATYNEQFF. In DNA, the CDR3 is TGTGCCAGCAGCGTAGCAACCTACAATGAGCAGTTCTTC. The chain combines TRBV9 with TRBJ2-1; D is unresolved. V lost 0 bases and J lost 2, with 3 bases in between. Germline V gene data show CDR1 as SGDLS and CDR2 as YYNGEE. This CDR3 comprises 13 residues.

The chain combines TRBV5-1 with TRBJ2-7; no clear D. Germline loops: CDR1 SGHRS, CDR2 YFSETQ. V was trimmed by 1 base and J by 6 bases, leaving 11 bases between them. This CDR3 spans 13 amino acids. The CDR3 spells CASSLSDSLEQYF. CDR3 in DNA: TGCGCCAGCAGCTTGAGCGACTCTCTCGAGCAGTACTTC.

A word on this clone: The sample holds other DNA sequences that translate to the same CDR3. V and J are TRBV5-4 and TRBJ1-2; no firm D call. Between the trimmed V and J ends, which lost 0 bases and 4 bases, there was a span of 4 bases. The CDR3 contains 12 residues. Germline V gives CDR1 SGHNT, CDR2 YYREEE (reference sequence). This CDR3 is CASSLDRYGYTF. Written as DNA, the CDR3 is TGTGCCAGCAGCTTGGATCGCTATGGCTACACCTTC.

This clone was found once. The CDR3: CASSPGTGNDSPLHF. In DNA, the CDR3 is TGTGCCAGCTCACCGGGGACAGGGAACGACTCACCCCTCCACTTT. The chain carries TRBV18 and TRBJ1-6, with 9 bases fitting TRBD1. Germline lookup yields CDR1 KGHSH and CDR2 LQKENI. V was pared by 3 bases and J by 10 bases, with 7 bases of the junction left unmatched. CDR3 length: 15 residues.

The chain uses TRBV7-2 and TRBJ2-7; D not resolved. Deletions cut 1 base from V and 0 bases from J, with 13 bases between. This CDR3 region has 16 residues. CDR1 and CDR2 (germline): SGHTA, FQGNSA. DNA of the CDR3: TGTGCCAGCAGCTTAGTGCAGGCCAGCAGCTCCTACGAGCAGTACTTC. Protein: CASSLVQASSSYEQYF. Variable domain in full (rest from reference TRBV7-2 and TRBJ2-7): GAGVSQSPSNKVTEKGKDVELRCDPISGHTALYWYRQSLGQGLEFLIYFQGNSAPDKSGLPSDRFSAERTGGSVSTLTIQRTQQEDSAVYLCASSLVQASSSYEQYFGPGTRLTVT.

V usage is TRBV5-1 and J usage is TRBJ2-7, with TRBD2 matching 8 bases. Germline assignment: CDR1 SGHRS and CDR2 YFSETQ. The CDR3 spans 13 residues. V was pared by 4 bases and J by 5 bases, with 5 bases of the junction left unmatched. Written as DNA, the CDR3 is TGCGCCAGCAGCGTGGGACTAGGACACGAGCAGTACTTC. It specifies CASSVGLGHEQYF.

The rearrangement links TRBV6-6 to TRBJ1-1; TRBD1 matches 9 bases. The CDR3 totals 14 residues. V shed 5 bases, J shed 1 base, and the junction held 2 bases outside the gene matches. CDR1 is MNHNY, CDR2 SVGAGI, per germline (reference sequence). The chain's CDR3 is CASSGGQGNTEAFF. For the CDR3, the DNA is TGTGCCAGCAGTGGGGGACAGGGGAACACTGAAGCTTTCTTT.

The chain is built from TRBV6-5 and TRBJ2-2; D is ambiguous. The CDR3 runs 14 residues. V lost 0 bases to trimming and J lost 8 bases, with 10 bases between them. Germline CDR1 MNHEY, CDR2 SVGAGI. The CDR3 nucleotides are TGTGCCAGCAGTTACTCAGGAGCGCGTGGGGAGCTGTTTTTT. Amino acid sequence: CASSYSGARGELFF.

This chain links TRBV19 with TRBJ2-1; a possible D gene is TRBD2 (5 bases). The germline CDR1 and CDR2 sequences are LNHDA and SQIVND (reference sequence). V lost 6 bases and J lost 2, with 17 bases in between. This CDR3 has 16 amino acids. The CDR3 reads CASRGTGLGTYNEQFF. CDR3 DNA sequence: TGTGCCAGTAGAGGAACCGGGCTCGGGACCTACAATGAGCAGTTCTTC.

The CDR3 region is CASSLVGGSNSPLHF. The CDR3 nucleotides read TGTGCCAGCAGCTTAGTCGGGGGAAGTAATTCACCCCTCCACTTT. The chain uses TRBV7-2 and TRBJ1-6, with D perhaps TRBD1 (5 bases). Germline V lookup: CDR1 SGHTA, CDR2 FQGNSA. The CDR3 runs to 15 residues. Trimming left V 1 base short and J 6 bases short, with 10 bases between.

The rearrangement joins TRBV29-1 to TRBJ2-1, with D possibly matching TRBD2 (6 bases). The V gene lost 4 bases and the J gene lost 1 base, with 11 bases spanning the gap. The germline gives CDR1 SQVTM, CDR2 ANQGSEA. The CDR3 length is 14 residues. The CDR3 DNA sequence: TGCAGCGTTGTGGGGGGTGGGTCCTACAATGAGCAGTTCTTC. This sequence encodes CSVVGGGSYNEQFF.

The chain has TRBV19 and TRBJ1-2; 7 nucleotides agree with TRBD1. The V and J ends lost 6 bases and 2 bases, in that order; junction bases with no gene match: 6. Germline V gene lookup returns CDR1 LNHDA and CDR2 SQIVND (reference sequence). The CDR3 extends over 14 amino acids. The DNA of the CDR3 is TGTGCCAGTAGCCGAGAGGGGGCCAACTATGGCTACACCTTC. It specifies CASSREGANYGYTF.

The rearrangement uses TRBV5-1 and TRBJ1-1, with 10 bases matching TRBD1. The junction had 7 bases not matched to a gene; V was cut back by 3 bases and J by 5 bases. There are 15 residues in the CDR3. Germline CDR1 SGHRS, CDR2 YFSETQ. The CDR3 here is CASSSTGTGDTEAFF. The CDR3 DNA reads TGCGCCAGCAGCTCAACCGGGACAGGGGATACTGAAGCTTTCTTT.

This chain links TRBV29-1 with TRBJ2-2; D is perhaps TRBD1 (5 bases). The CDR3 runs to 14 residues. The V end lost 1 base, the J end lost 0 bases, and 6 bases lay between the germline ends. The germline CDR1 and CDR2 sequences are SQVTM and ANQGSEA. The CDR3 spells CSVEGQSNTGELFF. The CDR3 DNA reads as TGCAGCGTTGAAGGACAGTCGAACACCGGGGAGCTGTTTTTT.